This T cell receptor beta chain was recorded in a study of monozygotic twins with inflammatory bowel disease. Points from the study as a whole: Patients received differing immunosuppressive treatments, which may have added variability to their repertoires. Especially with disease activity, IBD patients shared fewer clonotypes with others than healthy twins did.

TCRdb re-called the 5' RACE reads; one entry per CDR3 protein, DNA not given. Reported are over 150,000 distinct CDR3 sequences; the ten largest clones contain 2.4%. In the case of this clonotype: Antigen unknown.

Germline V gene data show CDR1 as MGHRA and CDR2 as YSYEKL. The CDR3 runs 17 residues. This clonotype was sampled from a human donor with ulcerative colitis or Crohn's disease, or a healthy co-twin of an affected twin (not recorded which). Sequencing was done on a sample of blood. The V call is TRBV4-1, the J call TRBJ1-2; lacking DNA, the TRBD1 call made by TCRdb goes unchecked. CDR3 amino acids: CASSRRTGTPLGYGYTF.